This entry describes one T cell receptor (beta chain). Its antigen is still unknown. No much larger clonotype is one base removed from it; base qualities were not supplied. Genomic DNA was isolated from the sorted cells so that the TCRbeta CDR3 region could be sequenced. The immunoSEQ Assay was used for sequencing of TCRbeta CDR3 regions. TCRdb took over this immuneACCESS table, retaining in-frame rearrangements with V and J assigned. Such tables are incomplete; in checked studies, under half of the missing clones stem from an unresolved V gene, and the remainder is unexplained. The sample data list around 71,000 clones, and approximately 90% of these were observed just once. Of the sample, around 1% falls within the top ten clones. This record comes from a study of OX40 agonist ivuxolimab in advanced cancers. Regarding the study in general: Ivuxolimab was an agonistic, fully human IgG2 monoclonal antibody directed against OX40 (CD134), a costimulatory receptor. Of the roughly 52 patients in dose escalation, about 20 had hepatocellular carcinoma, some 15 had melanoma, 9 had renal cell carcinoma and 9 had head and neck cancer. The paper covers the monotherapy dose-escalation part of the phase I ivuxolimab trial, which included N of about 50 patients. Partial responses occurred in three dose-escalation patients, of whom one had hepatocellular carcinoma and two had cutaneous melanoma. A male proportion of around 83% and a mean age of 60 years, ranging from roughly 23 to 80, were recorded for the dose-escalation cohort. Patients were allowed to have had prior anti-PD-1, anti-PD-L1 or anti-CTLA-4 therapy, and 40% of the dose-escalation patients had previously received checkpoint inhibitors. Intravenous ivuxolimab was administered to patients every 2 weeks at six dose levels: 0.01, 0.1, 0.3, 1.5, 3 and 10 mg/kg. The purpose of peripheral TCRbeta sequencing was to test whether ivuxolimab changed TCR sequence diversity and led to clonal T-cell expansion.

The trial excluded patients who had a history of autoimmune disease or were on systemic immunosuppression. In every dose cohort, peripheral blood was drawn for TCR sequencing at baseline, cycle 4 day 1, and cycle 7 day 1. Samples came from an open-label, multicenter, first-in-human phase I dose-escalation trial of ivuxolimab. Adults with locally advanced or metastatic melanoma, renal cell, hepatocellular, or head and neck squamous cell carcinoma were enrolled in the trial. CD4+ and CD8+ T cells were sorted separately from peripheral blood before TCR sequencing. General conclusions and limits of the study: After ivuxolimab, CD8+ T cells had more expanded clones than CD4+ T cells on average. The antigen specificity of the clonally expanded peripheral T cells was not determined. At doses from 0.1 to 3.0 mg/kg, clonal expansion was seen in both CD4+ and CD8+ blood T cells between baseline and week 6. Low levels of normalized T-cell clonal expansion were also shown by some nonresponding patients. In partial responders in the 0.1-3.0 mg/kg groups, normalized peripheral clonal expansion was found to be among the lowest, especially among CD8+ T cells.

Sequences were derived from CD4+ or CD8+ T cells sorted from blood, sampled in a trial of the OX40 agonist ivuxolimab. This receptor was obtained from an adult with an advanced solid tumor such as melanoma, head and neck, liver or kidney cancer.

CDR3 region: CASSRGPNTEAFF. The nucleotide sequence reads TGTGCCAGCAGCAGGGGGCCGAACACTGAAGCTTTCTTT. Recombination connected TRBV7-3 to TRBJ1-1; the central 7 bases match TRBD1. V loses 5 bases at its end and J loses 1 base; junction bases beyond the gene matches: 1. CDR3 length: 13 amino acids, cysteine to phenylalanine. Only the CDR3 DNA stays, 39 bases, in frame from base 1. The CDR1 and CDR2 encoded by the germline V gene are SGHTA and FQGTGA.